The 14 T cell receptor beta chains given below trace back to one sample, sequenced in a study of tumor-infiltrating lymphocytes in primary liver carcinoma. Unsorted bulk tissue, roughly 20-32 mg of it, served as the source for co-extraction of RNA and DNA. With a constant-region primer, TCR beta cDNA was made from roughly 500 ng of total RNA. Libraries of TCR beta came from three nested multiplex PCR rounds with slightly modified ARM-PCR. The two initial PCR rounds, 9 to 11 cycles each, used TRBV1-TRBV30 forward and C-beta reverse primers. TCRdb passed the multiplex PCR reads through MiXCR, listing each CDR3 protein once. The repertoire has some 95,000 distinct CDR3 sequences, 55% to 75% of them found once; the top ten carry around 25%. The material sequenced was tumor-adjacent normal liver tissue. The origin of the receptors is a man between 35 and 55 years old with primary liver carcinoma and hepatitis B virus infection.

In its sample, this clonotype was seen once. A read error may explain this, as a much larger clone is one base away. The rearrangement joins TRBV10-3 to TRBJ2-1; 9 positions agree with TRBD1. The germline V gene has CDR1 ENHRY and CDR2 SYGVKD. The CDR3 is 14 residues long. This CDR3 is CAICEGGQGDEQFF. The CDR3, as DNA: TGTGCCATCTGTGAAGGGGGACAGGGAGATGAGCAGTTCTTC.

This rearrangement joins TRBV12-3 or TRBV12-4 to TRBJ2-1; the match to TRBD2 covers 10 bases. This CDR3 is built from 15 residues. V was clipped by 6 bases and J by 7 bases; unmatched bases: 9. The CDR3 loop reads CASSLLAGGGNEQFF. DNA for the CDR3: TGTGCCAGCAGCCTCTTAGCGGGAGGTGGGAATGAGCAGTTCTTC.

Only a few counts were recorded for this clonotype. A much larger clone lies one base from this, so it may be a read error. The chain recombines TRBV6-5 with TRBJ2-3; TRBD2 might be the D (6 bases). CDR3 size: 13 residues. The germline CDR1 and CDR2 sequences are MNHEY and SVGAGI. In DNA, the CDR3 is TGTGCCAGCAGTAAGACTAGGGCAGATATGCAGTATTTT. It yields the protein CASSKTRADMQYF.

This chain joins TRBV28 and TRBJ2-7; the D gene is possibly TRBD2 (7 bases). The V gene's germline CDR1 is MDHEN and CDR2 SYDVKM. V was clipped by 5 bases and J by 9 bases, with 20 bases between them. The CDR3 is 14 residues long. Here the CDR3 DNA reads TGTGCCAGCAGTCCTAGAGGGGGGGTCATGGCGCAGTACTTC. Its protein product is CASSPRGGVMAQYF.

Remarks on this clonotype: This sequence may be a read error, since a much larger clone differs from it by one base. CDR3 DNA: TGTGCCATCACGGGGGACCCGAACACTGAAGCTTTCTTT. Encoded protein: CAITGDPNTEAFF. The chain links TRBV10-3 to TRBJ1-1; D might be TRBD1 (5 bases). V dropped 7 bases and J dropped 1 base, with 10 bases sitting between them. The CDR3 is 13 residues long. Germline V CDR1 and CDR2: ENHRY, SYGVKD.

This clonotype came up a few times. The chain combines TRBV30 with TRBJ2-2; 7 bases fit TRBD2. The V gene end was trimmed by 4 bases and the J gene end by 6 bases; junction bases not matched to a gene: 11. The germline V gene has CDR1 GTSNPN and CDR2 SVGIG (reference sequence). The CDR3 covers 15 residues. The CDR3 loop reads CAWNRREHLAGELFF. The CDR3 nucleotides are TGTGCCTGGAATCGGCGGGAGCATTTAGCCGGGGAGCTGTTTTTT.

This clonotype has a count of ten or more. This chain uses TRBV12-3 or TRBV12-4 with TRBJ1-2; TRBD1 is a possible D gene (6 bases). The CDR3 spans 14 residues. The ends were cut back, 5 bases at V and 4 bases at J, with 14 bases in the middle. The CDR3 region has the DNA TGTGCCAGCAGTCGAGGGGGAGGTAGCTATGGCTACACCTTC. Encoded protein: CASSRGGGSYGYTF.

This clonotype appeared once. Given a much more abundant clone one base away, this may be a read error. V is TRBV7-8 and J is TRBJ1-1; D unclear. V dropped 5 bases and J dropped 3 bases, with 10 bases sitting between them. This CDR3 contains 13 residues. From germline, CDR1 is SGHVS and CDR2 FQNEAQ. The CDR3 spells CASSLAVHTEAFF. In DNA form, the CDR3 reads TGTGCCAGCAGCCTCGCTGTCCACACTGAAGCTTTCTTT.

Concerning this clonotype: A read error may produce the germline difference seen at one junction end. CDR3 coding DNA: TGCGCCAGCAGCCAAGATGCAAACGGCCAAGAGAACCAGTACTTC. Protein: CASSQDANGQENQYF. The V and J genes are TRBV4-1 and TRBJ2-5; D is unresolved. Germline lookup yields CDR1 MGHRA and CDR2 YSYEKL. This CDR3 spans 15 amino acids.

A note on this clonotype: One end of the junction varies from germline; a read error may be responsible. V is TRBV11-2 and J is TRBJ2-7; maybe TRBD2 (6 bases). The CDR3 is 15 residues long. Germline V gene sequence: CDR1 SGHAT, CDR2 FQNNGV. For the CDR3, the DNA is TGTGCCAGCAGCTTAGGACCGACTAGGGACTGCGAGCAGTATTTC. Protein: CASSLGPTRDCEQYF.

Of note for this clonotype: At one end the junction does not follow the germline gene, possibly because of a read error. The J gene is TRBJ1-5, the V gene TRBV6-5, with D uncertain. CDR1 and CDR2 from the germline V gene are MNHEY and SVGAGI. The CDR3 covers 14 residues. The CDR3 DNA follows: TGTGCCAGCAGTTCAGGCTCTTTGGGTCAGTCCCAGCATTTC. As protein: CASSSGSLGQSQHF.

For this clonotype: Germline and junction disagree at one end, which may indicate a read error. The chain recombines TRBV5-6 with TRBJ2-2; maybe TRBD2 (6 bases). The CDR3 sequence is 15 residues long. The germline V gene encodes CDR1 SGHDT and CDR2 YYEEEE. This CDR3 reads CVSSLGLGNTVVLFF. The DNA for the CDR3 is TGTGTCAGCAGCTTGGGACTGGGCAACACCGTGGTGCTGTTTTTT.

On this clonotype: A much larger clone lies one base from this, so it may be a read error. The gene calls are TRBV14 and TRBJ2-3; TRBD2 agrees at 8 bases. Germline V gives CDR1 SGHDN, CDR2 FVKESK. This CDR3 region has 15 residues. The CDR3: CASSQGLAGIDTHYF. The CDR3 bases are TGTGCCAGCAGCCAAGGTCTAGCGGGTATAGATACGCACTATTTT.

As regards this clonotype: Sequence at one end of the junction differs from germline and may be a read error. The gene calls are TRBV7-8 and TRBJ1-5; no definite D call. Germline assignment: CDR1 SGHVS and CDR2 FQNEAQ. The CDR3 is made up of 15 amino acids. CDR3 bases: TGTGCTAGCAGCGACGGGTCCGAGGATGGTCAGCCCCAGCATTTT. It encodes CASSDGSEDGQPQHF.